The rows below give T cell receptor beta chains drawn from one sample of a study of radiation and T cells in renal cell carcinoma. Some clones are missing from TCRdb's copy, which holds only in-frame ones; the method was immunoSEQ multiplex PCR. The sample lists under 55,000 clones, 65% to 90% occurring once. Material: blood, obtained from a patient whose treatment included radiotherapy and nephrectomy. These receptors were collected from a woman aged 70 to 79 with renal cell carcinoma. Both conserved end residues are part of each CDR3. The order of the fields is J gene, V gene, clone size, D gene, CDR3 DNA, CDR3 protein. The D gene is left open where the match is weak. The listing skips clone size in some rows; elsewhere it reads once, few, many or a size class.

>TRBJ1-2|TRBV29-1|few|TRBD1
TGCAGCGTTGAACAGAGGACAGGGTTTGGCTACACCTTC
CSVEQRTGFGYTF
>TRBJ2-2|TRBV4-2|.|.
TGTGCCAGCAGCCAAGAAGCCGCGAACACCGGGGAGCTGTTTTTT
CASSQEAANTGELFF
>TRBJ1-4|TRBV7-9|.|.
TGTGCCAGCAGCTTAGAAAGTCTCGGGCGTGAAAAACTGTTTTTT
CASSLESLGREKLFF
>TRBJ2-2|TRBV19|.|TRBD1
TGTGCCAGTAGTTACAAGGGACAGGGGGCTTTTTGGAACACCGGGGAGCTGTTTTTT
CASSYKGQGAFWNTGELFF
>TRBJ2-7|TRBV4-1|.|.
TGCGCCAGCAGCCCTGCCGACGGGACGGCCAGGAATGACGAGCAGTACTTC
CASSPADGTARNDEQYF
>TRBJ1-2|TRBV29-1|.|.
TGCAGCGTTGATCTAGGGGGCTATGGCTACACCTTC
CSVDLGGYGYTF
>TRBJ1-1|TRBV19|.|TRBD1
TGTGCCAGTAGGGCAGGGGGCCGCCCTATGAACACTGAAGCTTTCTTT
CASRAGGRPMNTEAFF
>TRBJ2-7|TRBV6-6|.|.
TGTGCCAGCAGCCGCGGGAATAGACTTGGGGAGCAGTACTTC
CASSRGNRLGEQYF
>TRBJ2-5|TRBV2|.|TRBD2
TGTGCCAGGAGCCCATCACTAGCGGGGAGTTCAGAGACCCAGTACTTC
CARSPSLAGSSETQYF
>TRBJ2-7|TRBV6-1|.|.
TGTGCCAGCAGTGGGGACTGGAGCTCCTACGAGCAGTACTTC
CASSGDWSSYEQYF
>TRBJ1-3|TRBV6-5|.|.
TGTGCCAGCAGTTACAGGGATGGAAACACCATATATTTT
CASSYRDGNTIYF
>TRBJ2-7|TRBV5-1|few|.
TGCGCCAGCAGCTTGCCCGGGGGAGACGAGCAGTACTTC
CASSLPGGDEQYF
>TRBJ1-2|TRBV6-1|.|.
TGTGCCAGCAGTGAAACCTTTCGGGGCGCAAGGTATGGCTACACCTTC
CASSETFRGARYGYTF
>TRBJ1-5|TRBV6-1|.|.
TGTGCCAGCAGTGGCCAGAGTAGCAATCAGCCCCAGCATTTT
CASSGQSSNQPQHF
>TRBJ1-1|TRBV5-1|.|TRBD1
TGCGCCAGCAGCTCGGGACAGGGAGGGAGGACTGAAGCTTTCTTT
CASSSGQGGRTEAFF
>TRBJ2-1|TRBV5-5|.|.
TGTGCCAGCTTTGACAGGTTTTATGGGAATGAGCAGTTCTTC
CASFDRFYGNEQFF
>TRBJ1-2|TRBV10-3|.|.
TGTGCCATCAGTGTTAACGGGTTCAACTATGGCTACACCTTC
CAISVNGFNYGYTF
>TRBJ1-4|TRBV4-1|.|.
TGCGCCAGCAGCCAGACGCCCAGGGAGGCTGAAAAACTGTTTTTT
CASSQTPREAEKLFF